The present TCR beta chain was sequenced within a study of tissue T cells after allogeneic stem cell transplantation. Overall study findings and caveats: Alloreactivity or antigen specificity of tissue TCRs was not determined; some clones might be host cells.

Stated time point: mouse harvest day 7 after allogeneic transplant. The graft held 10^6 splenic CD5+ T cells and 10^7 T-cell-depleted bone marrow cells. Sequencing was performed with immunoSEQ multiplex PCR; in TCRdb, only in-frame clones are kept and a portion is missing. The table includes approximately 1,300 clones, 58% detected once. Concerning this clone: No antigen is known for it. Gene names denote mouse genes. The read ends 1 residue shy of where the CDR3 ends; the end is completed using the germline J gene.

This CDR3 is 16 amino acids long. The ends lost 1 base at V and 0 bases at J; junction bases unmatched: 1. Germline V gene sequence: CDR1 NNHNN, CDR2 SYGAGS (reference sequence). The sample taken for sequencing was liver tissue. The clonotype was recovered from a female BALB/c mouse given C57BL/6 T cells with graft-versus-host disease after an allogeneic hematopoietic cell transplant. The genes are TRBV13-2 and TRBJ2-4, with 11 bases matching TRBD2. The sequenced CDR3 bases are TGTGCCAGCGGTGATCACTGGGGGGGCAGTCAAAACACCTTGTAC. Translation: CASGDHWGGSQNTLY. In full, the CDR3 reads CASGDHWGGSQNTLYF.